The 6 T cell receptor beta chains presented below share a single source sample, sequenced in a study of technical replicates of blood from a handful of donors. The repertoire was sequenced with immunoSEQ multiplex PCR; TCRdb's copy has only in-frame clones and lacks some. The sample lists tens of thousands of clones; roughly 92% were seen once. Sequencing used T cells isolated from PBMCs. These receptors came from a human donor in good health.

The chain combines TRBV28 with TRBJ2-7; D possibly corresponds to TRBD2 (5 bases). This CDR3 region has 17 residues. V was clipped by 4 bases and J by 7 bases, with 26 bases between them. Looked up from germline, CDR1 is MDHEN and CDR2 is SYDVKM. CDR3 region: CASSSPSQILGDFEQYF. Here the CDR3 DNA reads TGTGCCAGCAGTTCCCCCTCGCAGATTTTGGGAGATTTTGAGCAGTACTTC.

The rearrangement links TRBV4-1 to TRBJ2-1, with D possibly TRBD1 on 6 matching bases. The germline V and J ends were trimmed by 4 bases and 4 bases, with 11 bases remaining between them. This CDR3 has 14 amino acids. Germline V gene lookup returns CDR1 MGHRA and CDR2 YSYEKL. CDR3: CASSLRGKYNEQFF. Written as DNA, the CDR3 is TGCGCCAGCAGCCTCAGGGGAAAGTACAATGAGCAGTTCTTC.

This sequence joins TRBV27 and TRBJ2-2; 10 bases map to TRBD2. This CDR3 is 18 amino acids long. J was trimmed by 1 base and V by 4 bases; bases with no gene match: 9. CDR1 is MNHEY, CDR2 SMNVEV, per germline (reference sequence). The DNA of the CDR3 is TGTGCCAGCAGTTCATTGCTAGCGGGAGCCTGGAACACCGGGGAGCTGTTTTTT. Translating it yields CASSSLLAGAWNTGELFF.

The V call is TRBV13, the J call TRBJ2-3; no reliable D call. Germline V gene sequence: CDR1 PRHDT, CDR2 FYEKMQ (reference sequence). CDR3 length: 17 amino acids. V was pared by 4 bases and J by 0 bases, with 17 bases between. The CDR3: CASSSLAQISSTDTQYF. The CDR3 DNA reads TGTGCCAGCAGCTCTCTGGCCCAGATAAGTAGCACAGATACGCAGTATTTT.

The chain carries TRBV13 and TRBJ1-1; D unresolved. The V end lost 5 bases, the J end lost 4 bases, and 17 bases lay between the germline ends. CDR3 length: 15 amino acids. CDR1 and CDR2 from the germline V gene are PRHDT and FYEKMQ (reference sequence). CDR3 sequence (DNA): TGTGCCAGCAGCACACAAAAAAAAGAGGCCACTGAAGCTTTCTTT. Its translation: CASSTQKKEATEAFF.

The J gene is TRBJ1-2, the V gene TRBV10-3, with D unclear. CDR1 and CDR2 from the germline V gene are ENHRY and SYGVKD. The V end lost 4 bases, the J end lost 6 bases, and 9 bases lay between the germline ends. This CDR3 comprises 12 residues. The CDR3 spells CAISVGDDGYTF. CDR3 nucleotides: TGTGCCATCAGTGTAGGAGATGATGGCTACACCTTC.